The next 10 T cell receptor beta chains were all read from a single sample in a study of human T cells and chemical hapten exposure (dated by TCRdb to about 2021). The library relied on RACE. Sequenced on a NextSeq 500. TCRdb reworked the public reads: Q25 trimming with fastp, MiXCR clone assembly, productive beta chains retained. Identical CDR3 proteins give one entry, which carries the most common genes and DNA. This sample is represented by a few hundred thousand distinct CDR3 sequences; about 6% of them were singletons. The top ten clonotypes cover around 5.6% of the sample. Interpreted using the paper, the time point label stands for: patch test 2, 6 weeks after DPC sensitization. The intended sense of this specimen's treatment or condition label: therapeutic diphenylcyclopropenone sensitization with weekly scalp DPC. The sample was whole blood, taken in connection with sensitization to the hapten diphenylcyclopropenone (DPC). The origin of the receptors is a woman younger than 30 with alopecia areata. Some clones in this sample may be carry-over from other donors' samples.

This clonotype was picked up a small number of times. The V gene is TRBV7-9, the J gene TRBJ2-3; no clear D. The CDR3 runs to 14 residues. Trimming took 1 base from V and 4 from J, leaving 9 bases between them. Germline CDR1 is SEHNR and CDR2 is FQNEAQ (reference sequence). DNA for the CDR3: TGTGCCAGCAGCTTAGTATCCAGCGCAGATACGCAGTATTTT. As protein: CASSLVSSADTQYF.

This clonotype turned up a few times. The gene calls are TRBV5-1 and TRBJ2-3, with a weak D call TRBD1 (6 bases). Germline-derived CDR1 and CDR2 are SGHRS and YFSETQ. V shed 4 bases and J shed 0 bases, with 15 bases lying between them. The CDR3 loop spans 16 amino acids. CDR3 loop: CASSPARGTSTDTQYF. CDR3 DNA sequence: TGCGCCAGCAGCCCGGCCAGGGGAACTAGCACAGATACGCAGTATTTT.

The table lists this clonotype with many counts. The chain joins TRBV6-6 to TRBJ1-2; D unclear. Germline CDR1 and CDR2: MNHNY and SVGAGI (reference sequence). V lost 10 bases and J lost 1, with 10 bases in between. This CDR3 is 12 amino acids long. CDR3 region: CAIGRNNYGYTF. The CDR3 region has the DNA TGTGCCATCGGACGAAATAACTATGGCTACACCTTC.

This clonotype was picked up a small number of times. The chain employs TRBV20-1 and TRBJ2-3; 9 bases are shared with TRBD1. V trimming: 6 bases; J trimming: 4 bases; junction bases outside the gene matches: 8. Germline CDR1 DFQATT, CDR2 SNEGSKA (reference sequence). This CDR3 region has 14 residues. CDR3 nucleotide sequence: TGCAGTGCCATGGGACAGGGTGCTGCAGATACGCAGTATTTT. Translation: CSAMGQGAADTQYF.

This clonotype has only a few counts. The genes are TRBV5-1 and TRBJ1-6; D gene ambiguous. The CDR3 loop spans 15 amino acids. V dropped 1 base and J dropped 5 bases, with 10 bases sitting between them. From germline, CDR1 is SGHRS and CDR2 YFSETQ. The CDR3 coding sequence is TGCGCCAGCAGCTTGAGAACAGCTAATAATTCACCCCTCCACTTT. As protein: CASSLRTANNSPLHF.

There are a few counts of this clonotype. V and J are TRBV3-1 and TRBJ2-5, with D possibly TRBD2 on 5 matching bases. The CDR3 spans 14 residues. CDR1 LGHDT and CDR2 YNNKEL come from the germline V gene (reference sequence). Trimming pared 0 bases from V and 11 bases from J, leaving 16 bases between. DNA for the CDR3: TGTGCCAGCAGCCAAGATTTCGACTACCCCCATCAGTACTTC. Translation: CASSQDFDYPHQYF.

This clonotype has only a few counts. The chain uses TRBV4-2 and TRBJ1-1, with D hard to call. Trimming left V 1 base short and J 1 base short, with 7 bases between. CDR3 size: 14 residues. Germline V gene lookup returns CDR1 LGHNA and CDR2 YNFKEQ. CDR3 nucleotides: TGTGCCAGCAGCCAAGGTCAGGAGAACACTGAAGCTTTCTTT. Its translation: CASSQGQENTEAFF.

This clonotype was seen more than once but under ten times. The genes are TRBV20-1 and TRBJ2-2; 8 nucleotides align to TRBD1. The CDR3 is 15 residues long. The germline V gene has CDR1 DFQATT and CDR2 SNEGSKA (reference sequence). V lost 5 bases, J lost 2 bases, and 7 bases stayed unmatched. CDR3 nucleotide sequence: TGCAGTGCTTGGCCGGGACAGGTCAACACCGGGGAGCTGTTTTTT. Translating gives CSAWPGQVNTGELFF.

This rearrangement joins TRBV2 to TRBJ2-3, with TRBD2 matching 12 bases. Germline CDR1 is SNHLY and CDR2 is FYNNEI. This CDR3 is 18 amino acids long. V gave up 5 bases and J gave up 5 bases; unmatched junction bases: 14. CDR3 amino acids: CASSRTSGVPQGIDTQYF. CDR3 nucleotide sequence: TGTGCCAGCAGTCGGACTAGCGGGGTGCCCCAAGGGATAGATACGCAGTATTTT.

The V gene is TRBV5-4, the J gene TRBJ1-4; a possible D gene is TRBD1 (6 bases). The V end lost 5 bases, the J end lost 7 bases, and 12 bases lay between the germline ends. Germline CDR1 reads SGHNT; CDR2 reads YYREEE (reference sequence). This CDR3 contains 13 residues. The CDR3 DNA is TGTGCCAGCAGTAGGGACATACGTGAAAAACTGTTTTTT. As protein: CASSRDIREKLFF.